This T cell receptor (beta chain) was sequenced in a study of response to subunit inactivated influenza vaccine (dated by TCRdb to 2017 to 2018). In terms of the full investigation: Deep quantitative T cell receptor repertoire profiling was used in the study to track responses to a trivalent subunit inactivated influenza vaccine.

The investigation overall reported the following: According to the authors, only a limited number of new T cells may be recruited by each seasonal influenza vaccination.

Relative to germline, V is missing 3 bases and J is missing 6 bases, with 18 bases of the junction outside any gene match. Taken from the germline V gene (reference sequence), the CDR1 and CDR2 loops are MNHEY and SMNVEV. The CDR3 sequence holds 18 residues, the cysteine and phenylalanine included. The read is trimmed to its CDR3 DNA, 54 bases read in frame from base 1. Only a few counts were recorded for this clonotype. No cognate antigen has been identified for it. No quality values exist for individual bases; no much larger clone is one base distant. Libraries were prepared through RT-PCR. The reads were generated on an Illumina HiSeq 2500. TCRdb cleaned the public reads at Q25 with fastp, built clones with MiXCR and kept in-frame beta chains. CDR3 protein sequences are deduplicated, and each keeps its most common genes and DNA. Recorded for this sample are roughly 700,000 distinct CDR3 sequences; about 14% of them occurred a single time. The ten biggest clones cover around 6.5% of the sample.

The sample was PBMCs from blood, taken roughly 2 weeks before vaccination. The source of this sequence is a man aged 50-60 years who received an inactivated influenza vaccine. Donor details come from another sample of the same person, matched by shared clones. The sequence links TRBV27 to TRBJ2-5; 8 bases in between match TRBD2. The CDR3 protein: CASSFSGGGRGGLKTQYF. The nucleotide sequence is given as TGTGCCAGCAGTTTTTCAGGTGGTGGCCGGGGGGGCTTGAAGACCCAGTACTTC.